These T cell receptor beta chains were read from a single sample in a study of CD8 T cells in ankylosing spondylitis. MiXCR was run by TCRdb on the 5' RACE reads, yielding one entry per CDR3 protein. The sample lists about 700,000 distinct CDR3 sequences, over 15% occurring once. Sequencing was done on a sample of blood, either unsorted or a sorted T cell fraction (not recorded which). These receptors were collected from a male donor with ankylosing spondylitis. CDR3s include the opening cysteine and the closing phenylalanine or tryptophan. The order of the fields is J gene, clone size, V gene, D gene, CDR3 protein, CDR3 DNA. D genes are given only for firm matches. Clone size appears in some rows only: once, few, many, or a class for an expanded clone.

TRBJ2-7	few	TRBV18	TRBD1	CASSPPDRGPYEQYF	TGTGCCAGCTCACCACCGGACAGGGGGCCCTACGAGCAGTACTTC
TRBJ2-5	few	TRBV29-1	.	CSALDTIQETQYF	TGCAGCGCCCTGGACACAATCCAAGAGACCCAGTACTTC
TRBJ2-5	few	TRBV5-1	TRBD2	CASSTEGSSGSSGTQYF	TGCGCCAGCTCCACTGAAGGTAGTAGCGGGAGTTCCGGGACCCAGTACTTC
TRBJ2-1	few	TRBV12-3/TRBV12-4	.	CASSSSIPPLYEQFF	.
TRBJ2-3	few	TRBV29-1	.	CSVGPTDTQYF	TGCAGCGTTGGACCCACAGATACGCAGTATTTT
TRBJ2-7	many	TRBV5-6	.	CASSLAPGGGDTYEQYF	TGTGCCAGCAGCTTAGCCCCAGGGGGGGGCGACACCTACGAGCAGTACTTC
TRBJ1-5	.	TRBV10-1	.	CASKQGTNQPQHF	TGCGCCAGCAAGCAGGGTACCAATCAGCCCCAGCATTTT
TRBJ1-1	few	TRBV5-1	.	CASRLNAGVNTEAFF	TGCGCCAGCAGACTCAATGCAGGGGTCAACACTGAAGCTTTCTTT
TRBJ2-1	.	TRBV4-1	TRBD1	CASSRWRQGGPNEQFF	TGCGCCAGCAGCCGTTGGAGACAGGGTGGCCCGAATGAGCAGTTCTTC
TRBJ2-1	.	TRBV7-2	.	CASSLVPPGAYNEQFF	TGTGCCAGCAGCTTAGTTCCGCCGGGGGCCTACAATGAGCAGTTCTTC
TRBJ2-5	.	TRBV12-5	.	CASGRTRERETQYF	TGTGCTAGTGGTCGGACCCGCGAGCGGGAGACCCAGTACTTC
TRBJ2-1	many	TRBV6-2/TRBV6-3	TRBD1	CASSYRGVGGVRTGGYNEQFF	TGTGCCAGCAGTTACCGAGGGGTAGGGGGCGTCAGGACAGGGGGGTACAATGAGCAGTTCTTC
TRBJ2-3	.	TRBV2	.	CASSSEGAVSTDTQYF	TGTGCCAGCAGTTCGGAGGGGGCGGTGAGCACAGATACGCAGTATTTT
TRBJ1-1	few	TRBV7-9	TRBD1	CASSGGGQAEAFF	TGTGCCAGCAGCGGGGGGGGACAGGCTGAAGCTTTCTTT